The 30 T cell receptor beta chains given below trace back to one sample, sequenced in a study of blood T cell repertoires in COVID-19. Sequenced by immunoSEQ multiplex PCR; TCRdb stores in-frame clones only, minus some. This sample yields some 300,000 clones, of which 88% are seen a single time; just under 7% belongs to the top ten. The sample taken for sequencing was peripheral blood. The receptors come from a woman aged 25 to 39 who had recovered from COVID-19.

The chain is built from TRBV29-1 and TRBJ2-1; TRBD2 is a possible D gene (5 bases). This CDR3 is built from 14 residues. The V and J ends lost 2 bases and 0 bases respectively, with 8 bases between them. Germline-derived CDR1 and CDR2 are SQVTM and ANQGSEA. Here the CDR3 DNA reads TGCAGCGTTGAAAGCGGACTCTCCTACAATGAGCAGTTCTTC. This codes for CSVESGLSYNEQFF.

V gene TRBV24-1 combines with J gene TRBJ2-3; the match to TRBD2 covers 8 bases. Germline CDR1 KGHDR, CDR2 SFDVKD. J was trimmed by 0 bases and V by 2 bases; bases with no gene match: 9. CDR3 size: 18 residues. The CDR3 sequence is CATSDWGVAGPSTDTQYF. As DNA, the CDR3 is TGTGCCACCAGTGATTGGGGAGTAGCGGGGCCTAGCACAGATACGCAGTATTTT.

The chain recombines TRBV2 with TRBJ1-2; D unclear. The CDR3 runs to 13 residues. Germline V gene sequence: CDR1 SNHLY, CDR2 FYNNEI. With 4 bases removed from V and 4 bases from J, the gap between germline ends came to 10 bases. The CDR3 loop reads CASSARGSYGYTF. CDR3 DNA sequence: TGTGCCAGCAGTGCCCGGGGAAGCTATGGCTACACCTTC.

The rearrangement uses TRBV27 and TRBJ2-7; 14 bases fit TRBD2. The CDR3 consists of 16 residues. Germline V gene lookup returns CDR1 MNHEY and CDR2 SMNVEV (reference sequence). With 5 bases clipped from V and 5 bases from J, the junction kept 8 bases outside the gene matches. The CDR3 region is CASSHRTSGGQDEQYF. The CDR3 DNA reads as TGTGCCAGCAGTCACCGGACTAGCGGGGGGCAAGACGAGCAGTACTTC.

The V gene is TRBV5-6, the J gene TRBJ2-7, with a weak D call TRBD2 (6 bases). Trimming took 4 bases from V and 2 from J, leaving 10 bases between them. The germline V gene has CDR1 SGHDT and CDR2 YYEEEE. The CDR3 is 13 residues long. The CDR3 coding sequence is TGTGCCAGCAGCCCGGGGAGGACCTACGAGCAGTACTTC. As protein: CASSPGRTYEQYF.

The rearrangement uses TRBV27 and TRBJ2-1; D might be TRBD2 (5 bases). The CDR3 has 13 residues. The V end lost 5 bases, the J end lost 9 bases, and 14 bases lay between the germline ends. The V gene's germline CDR1 is MNHEY and CDR2 SMNVEV (reference sequence). As DNA, the CDR3 is TGTGCCAGCAGTCCTAGCCCAGTGGGTGAGCAGTTCTTC. Translated: CASSPSPVGEQFF.

This clone appeared a single time. The genes are TRBV7-2 and TRBJ2-1; 7 bases line up with TRBD2. The CDR3 runs to 16 residues. The ends lost 5 bases at V and 12 bases at J; junction bases unmatched: 19. Germline V gene lookup returns CDR1 SGHTA and CDR2 FQGNSA. CDR3 coding DNA: TGTGCCAGCAGCCCACCGGGACTCCTCGTCACGGGAGGGCAGTTCTTC. Amino acid sequence: CASSPPGLLVTGGQFF.

The chain couples TRBV4-3 to TRBJ2-1; 7 bases are a match to TRBD1. Losses at the gene ends were 0 bases for V and 4 bases for J; bases not matched to a gene: 6. Germline CDR1 LGHNA, CDR2 YSLEER. The CDR3 is made up of 16 amino acids. Here the CDR3 reads CASSQDLGGLYNEQFF. The CDR3 coding sequence is TGCGCCAGCAGCCAAGATTTAGGGGGCTTGTACAATGAGCAGTTCTTC.

The V call is TRBV4-2, the J call TRBJ1-1, with a weak D call TRBD1 (5 bases). Germline CDR1 LGHNA, CDR2 YNFKEQ. CDR3 length equals 14 residues. V was pared by 5 bases and J by 5 bases, with 15 bases between. The CDR3 coding sequence is TGTGCCAGCAGCTACCCGGGACGGGGGACTGAAGCTTTCTTT. Amino acid sequence: CASSYPGRGTEAFF.

V and J are TRBV2 and TRBJ1-2, with TRBD1 matching over 9 bases. The CDR3 has 16 residues. CDR1 and CDR2 (germline): SNHLY, FYNNEI. J was trimmed by 2 bases and V by 5 bases; bases with no gene match: 9. CDR3 protein: CASSISRDRVNYGYTF. The CDR3 bases are TGTGCCAGCAGTATATCCCGGGACAGGGTGAACTATGGCTACACCTTC.

V gene TRBV5-1 combines with J gene TRBJ2-1; D gene unclear. This CDR3 has 13 residues. Trimming removed 0 bases from V and 4 bases from J, with 5 bases in between. Germline-derived CDR1 and CDR2 are SGHRS and YFSETQ. The CDR3 spells CASSLVQYNEQFF. Here the CDR3 DNA reads TGCGCCAGCAGCTTGGTCCAGTACAATGAGCAGTTCTTC.

J is TRBJ1-6 and V is TRBV27, with D perhaps matching TRBD1 (5 bases). Germline V gives CDR1 MNHEY, CDR2 SMNVEV (reference sequence). The CDR3 sequence is 15 residues long. The germline V and J ends were trimmed by 6 bases and 7 bases, with 16 bases remaining between them. The chain's CDR3 is CASSQEGIRNSPLHF. CDR3 in DNA: TGTGCCAGCAGCCAGGAGGGGATCCGGAATTCACCCCTCCACTTT.

This clone was counted only a few times. The V call is TRBV4-1, the J call TRBJ2-2; the D gene is possibly TRBD2 (6 bases). The CDR3 is 16 residues long. Trimming took 2 bases from V and 0 from J, leaving 10 bases between them. Germline loops: CDR1 MGHRA, CDR2 YSYEKL. The CDR3 DNA sequence: TGCGCCAGCAGCCAATTTGGGAGGTCGAACACCGGGGAGCTGTTTTTT. Amino acid sequence: CASSQFGRSNTGELFF.

The rearrangement links TRBV5-6 to TRBJ1-2, with a possible D match to TRBD1 (6 bases). Trimming removed 0 bases from V and 0 bases from J, with 6 bases in between. The germline CDR1 and CDR2 sequences are SGHDT and YYEEEE. The CDR3 loop spans 14 amino acids. This CDR3 is CASSLGTANYGYTF. The CDR3 region has the DNA TGTGCCAGCAGCTTGGGGACAGCTAACTATGGCTACACCTTC.

The rearrangement links TRBV19 to TRBJ2-7, with 8 bases lining up with TRBD1. Trimming removed 4 bases from V and 0 bases from J; junction bases left unmatched: 5. The V gene's germline CDR1 is LNHDA and CDR2 SQIVND (reference sequence). The CDR3 totals 15 residues. The CDR3 loop reads CASSRPGQASYEQYF. Here the CDR3 DNA reads TGTGCCAGTAGTAGACCGGGACAGGCCTCCTACGAGCAGTACTTC. The variable domain in full, completed from reference TRBV19 and TRBJ2-7, reads DGGITQSPKYLFRKEGQNVTLSCEQNLNHDAMYWYRQDPGQGLRLIYYSQIVNDFQKGDIAEGYSVSREKKESFPLTVTSAQKNPTAFYLCASSRPGQASYEQYFGPGTRLTVT.

The V call is TRBV4-3, the J call TRBJ2-3; D uncertain. Trimming removed 0 bases at V and 1 base at J, with 8 bases between. Germline V gene lookup returns CDR1 LGHNA and CDR2 YSLEER. This CDR3 is built from 15 residues. The CDR3 DNA follows: TGCGCCAGCAGCCAAGATCAGCGCGGCACAGATACGCAGTATTTT. Translating gives CASSQDQRGTDTQYF.

As concerns this clone: A junction end diverges from the germline sequence, so it may reflect a read error. The chain carries TRBV6-1 and TRBJ1-6, with 8 bases that match TRBD1. This CDR3 has 15 amino acids. The V gene's germline CDR1 is MNHNS and CDR2 SASEGT. The chain's CDR3 is CATSQGARQNSPLHF. The CDR3 DNA is TGTGCCACCAGTCAGGGGGCGCGGCAGAATTCACCCCTCCACTTT.

A remark on this clone: Other DNA sequences in the same sample also yield this CDR3. The chain has TRBV5-1 and TRBJ2-5; 7 bases match TRBD2. Trimming at V came to 0 bases and at J to 3 bases, leaving 5 bases not matched to a gene. This CDR3 contains 15 residues. Germline-derived CDR1 and CDR2 are SGHRS and YFSETQ. In DNA form, the CDR3 reads TGCGCCAGCAGCTTGGGTTCCAGCGGGGAAGAGACCCAGTACTTC. Translating gives CASSLGSSGEETQYF.

This clone was seen a single time. The V gene is TRBV7-9, the J gene TRBJ1-1; tentatively, D is TRBD1 (5 bases). Germline CDR1 reads SEHNR; CDR2 reads FQNEAQ (reference sequence). The CDR3 has 14 residues. V shed 3 bases and J shed 8 bases, with 16 bases lying between them. CDR3 coding DNA: TGTGCCAGCAGCTTTCCCCCCCGACAGCCCGAAGCTTTCTTT. As protein: CASSFPPRQPEAFF.

The gene calls are TRBV27 and TRBJ2-2, with no clear D. The germline V and J ends were trimmed by 5 bases and 3 bases, with 10 bases remaining between them. This CDR3 has 14 amino acids. Looked up from germline, CDR1 is MNHEY and CDR2 is SMNVEV (reference sequence). The DNA of the CDR3 is TGTGCCAGCAGTCCCCCCGGTGACACCGGGGAGCTGTTTTTT. Translating it yields CASSPPGDTGELFF.

The chain joins TRBV30 to TRBJ1-1; D gene unclear. The CDR3 extends over 13 amino acids. V lost 6 bases, J lost 3 bases, and 14 bases lay in between. CDR1 and CDR2 (germline): GTSNPN, SVGIG (reference sequence). The CDR3 nucleotides are TGTGCCTGTTCCGTGGGCGGGGACACTGAAGCTTTCTTT. Residues: CACSVGGDTEAFF.

The chain carries TRBV7-2 and TRBJ2-7, with TRBD1 identical over 9 bases. CDR1 and CDR2 (germline): SGHTA, FQGNSA. This CDR3 contains 15 residues. V lost 5 bases to trimming and J lost 4 bases; unmatched junction nucleotides: 9. The CDR3 is CASSRGQGRGYEQYF. The CDR3 bases are TGTGCCAGCAGCCGGGGACAGGGCCGGGGTTACGAGCAGTACTTC.

In nucleotides, the CDR3 is TGTGCCAGCAGCCTACAGACAGGGAGCGGCATTCAGTACTTC. Amino acids: CASSLQTGSGIQYF. The V gene is TRBV11-2, the J gene TRBJ2-4; 7 bases are a match to TRBD1. CDR1 is SGHAT, CDR2 FQNNGV, per germline. V trimming: 5 bases; J trimming: 9 bases; junction bases outside the gene matches: 10. The CDR3 is 14 residues long.

This clone was detected once. The chain recombines TRBV2 with TRBJ1-1; D unclear. V was cut by 4 bases and J by 2 bases, with 8 bases left in between. The CDR3 sequence is 13 residues long. Germline CDR1 is SNHLY and CDR2 is FYNNEI. The CDR3 is CASSGQYNTEAFF. The CDR3 bases are TGTGCCAGCAGTGGTCAGTATAACACTGAAGCTTTCTTT. Drawing the rest from reference TRBV2 and TRBJ1-1, the complete variable domain is EPEVTQTPSHQVTQMGQEVILRCVPISNHLYFYWYRQILGQKVEFLVSFYNNEISEKSEIFDDQFSVERPDGSNFTLKIRSTKLEDSAMYFCASSGQYNTEAFFGQGTRLTVV.

The chain uses TRBV28 and TRBJ1-5; no definite D call. Between the trimmed V and J ends, which lost 8 bases and 0 bases, there was a span of 20 bases. Germline-derived CDR1 and CDR2 are MDHEN and SYDVKM. This CDR3 contains 17 residues. The CDR3 coding sequence is TGTGCCAGCTCCCTATCAGGCAGCCTTTATAGCAATCAGCCCCAGCATTTT. It specifies CASSLSGSLYSNQPQHF.

V usage is TRBV7-9 and J usage is TRBJ1-4; the D gene is possibly TRBD1 (5 bases). The V gene's germline CDR1 is SEHNR and CDR2 FQNEAQ (reference sequence). V gave up 2 bases and J gave up 5 bases, with 15 bases separating them. The CDR3 loop spans 16 amino acids. The CDR3 DNA follows: TGTGCCAGCAGCTTACTCTCTGGGGCCATAAATGAAAAACTGTTTTTT. This translates into CASSLLSGAINEKLFF. The full variable domain, with the rest looked up from reference TRBV7-9 and TRBJ1-4, is DTGVSQNPRHKITKRGQNVTFRCDPISEHNRLYWYRQTLGQGPEFLTYFQNEAQLEKSRLLSDRFSAERPKGSFSTLEIQRTEQGDSAMYLCASSLLSGAINEKLFFGSGTQLSVL.

The rearrangement links TRBV10-3 to TRBJ1-2, with D unclear. Trimming took 0 bases from V and 1 from J, leaving 9 bases between them. This CDR3 is built from 15 residues. Germline V gene lookup returns CDR1 ENHRY and CDR2 SYGVKD. The CDR3 sequence is CAISESARDNYGYTF. CDR3 DNA: TGTGCCATCAGTGAGTCCGCGCGGGATAACTATGGCTACACCTTC.

This clone was detected once. This sequence joins TRBV2 and TRBJ1-6; 9 nucleotides line up with TRBD1. Trimming at V came to 4 bases and at J to 5 bases, leaving 3 bases not matched to a gene. The CDR3 loop spans 15 amino acids. CDR1 and CDR2 from the germline V gene are SNHLY and FYNNEI. The CDR3 DNA follows: TGTGCCAGCAGTGGAGGGACAGGGAATAATTCACCCCTCCACTTT. The encoded protein is CASSGGTGNNSPLHF.

The genes are TRBV7-9 and TRBJ2-7; D is unresolved. V was shortened by 6 bases and J by 0 bases, with 6 bases between the two germline ends. The CDR3 covers 12 residues. Germline CDR1 reads SEHNR; CDR2 reads FQNEAQ (reference sequence). The CDR3 sequence: CASSPNSYEQYF. CDR3 DNA: TGTGCCAGCAGTCCAAACTCCTACGAGCAGTACTTC.

The genes are TRBV19 and TRBJ2-1; 7 bases agree with TRBD1. Germline lookup yields CDR1 LNHDA and CDR2 SQIVND (reference sequence). The CDR3 is made up of 12 amino acids. V shed 7 bases, J shed 9 bases, and the junction held 6 bases outside the gene matches. The CDR3 loop is CASMGDSIEQFF. DNA of the CDR3: TGTGCCAGTATGGGGGACAGTATTGAGCAGTTCTTC.